The 30 T cell receptor beta chains listed next were all sequenced from one sample in a study of CD8 T cells in ankylosing spondylitis. TCRdb ran MiXCR on the 5' RACE reads and lists one entry per CDR3 protein. The table shows some 270,000 distinct CDR3 sequences, with 15% to 20% occurring only once. Source material: blood, either unsorted or a sorted T cell fraction (not recorded which). The receptors stem from a male donor with ankylosing spondylitis or in good health (not recorded which).

This clonotype was detected only a few times. The chain couples TRBV4-3 to TRBJ2-3, with D perhaps matching TRBD1 or TRBD2 (5 bases each). The germline gives CDR1 LGHNA, CDR2 YSLEER. Trimming took off 0 bases at V and 3 bases at J, with 16 bases between the two ends. The CDR3 sequence is 17 residues long. The CDR3 protein is CASSQDRGQGLTDTQYF. The CDR3 DNA sequence: TGCGCCAGCAGCCAAGATAGAGGGCAGGGCCTAACAGATACGCAGTATTTT.

The CDR3 loop reads CASSLGRRNTEAFF. Here the CDR3 DNA reads TGTGCCAGCAGTTTAGGACGGAGGAACACTGAAGCTTTCTTT. This chain uses TRBV27 with TRBJ1-1; D is ambiguous. Looked up from germline, CDR1 is MNHEY and CDR2 is SMNVEV (reference sequence). The CDR3 consists of 14 residues. V dropped 2 bases and J dropped 1 base, with 8 bases sitting between them.

Ten or more counts support this clonotype. This chain uses TRBV10-2 with TRBJ2-1; D ambiguous. Between the trimmed V and J ends, which lost 0 bases and 8 bases, there was a span of 14 bases. The CDR3 is made up of 15 amino acids. In germline, CDR1 is WSHSY, CDR2 SAAADI. CDR3 protein: CASSESSGISDEQFF. For the CDR3, the DNA is TGCGCCAGCAGTGAGTCAAGTGGTATTTCGGATGAGCAGTTCTTC.

The V and J genes are TRBV12-3 or TRBV12-4 and TRBJ2-1, with 10 nucleotides matching TRBD2. The ends lost 3 bases at V and 2 bases at J; junction bases unmatched: 4. The CDR3 loop spans 16 amino acids. This chain's CDR3 is CASSLASGSPYNEQFF. The CDR3 DNA sequence: TGTGCCAGCAGTTTGGCTAGCGGGAGCCCCTACAATGAGCAGTTCTTC.

This clonotype was counted at least ten times. The V gene is TRBV24-1, the J gene TRBJ2-1, with 7 bases fitting TRBD2. The length of the CDR3 is 16 residues. Germline V CDR1 and CDR2: KGHDR, SFDVKD. V trimming: 4 bases; J trimming: 4 bases; junction bases outside the gene matches: 9. CDR3 protein: CATSDKLARGYNEQFF. The CDR3 coding sequence is TGTGCCACCAGTGACAAACTAGCGCGAGGGTACAATGAGCAGTTCTTC.

This clonotype was observed a handful of times. The rearrangement joins TRBV4-1 to TRBJ2-7; D is ambiguous. Germline V gene sequence: CDR1 MGHRA, CDR2 YSYEKL. The CDR3 covers 13 residues. The ends were cut back, 1 base at V and 6 bases at J, with 10 bases in the middle. This chain's CDR3 is CASSQGGGFEQYF. The CDR3 nucleotides read TGCGCCAGCAGCCAAGGTGGTGGGTTCGAGCAGTACTTC.

V gene TRBV24-1 combines with J gene TRBJ2-2; no reliable D call. The CDR3 runs 15 residues. Trimming removed 4 bases at V and 5 bases at J, with 13 bases between. The germline V gene has CDR1 KGHDR and CDR2 SFDVKD. The CDR3 protein is CATSEASVGTGELFF. The CDR3 DNA follows: TGTGCCACCAGTGAGGCTTCGGTGGGGACCGGGGAGCTGTTTTTT.

The rearrangement links TRBV6-5 to TRBJ2-1; 12 positions agree with TRBD2. This CDR3 comprises 16 residues. V lost 0 bases and J lost 8; bases outside the gene matches: 5. Germline assignment: CDR1 MNHEY and CDR2 SVGAGI. CDR3 bases: TGTGCCAGCAGTTACTCGACTAGCGGGAGTGGGGATGAGCAGTTCTTC. Translated, it gives CASSYSTSGSGDEQFF.

The chain recombines TRBV6-1 with TRBJ2-1; D is perhaps TRBD1 (5 bases). V lost 1 base, J lost 4 bases, and 17 bases lay in between. Germline V gene data show CDR1 as MNHNS and CDR2 as SASEGT. The CDR3 consists of 17 residues. The CDR3 loop is CASSEEGARLIYNEQFF. The CDR3 DNA reads TGTGCCAGCAGTGAAGAAGGGGCGCGCTTAATTTACAATGAGCAGTTCTTC.

The sample holds a few counts of this clonotype. The V call is TRBV6-5, the J call TRBJ2-2, with 9 bases aligning to TRBD1. The CDR3 sequence is 15 residues long. Per the germline V gene, CDR1 is MNHEY and CDR2 is SVGAGI. V was pared by 4 bases and J by 6 bases, with 6 bases of the junction left unmatched. The CDR3 spells CASSSTQGAAGELFF. The CDR3 DNA follows: TGTGCCAGCAGTTCCACACAGGGGGCGGCCGGGGAGCTGTTTTTT.

This clonotype was counted ten times or more. The chain recombines TRBV18 with TRBJ2-3, with D hard to call. Germline V gene lookup returns CDR1 KGHSH and CDR2 LQKENI. V lost 0 bases, J lost 5 bases, and 12 bases lay in between. This CDR3 comprises 15 residues. This chain's CDR3 is CASSPPGRVRDTQYF. CDR3 nucleotides: TGTGCCAGCTCACCACCGGGAAGGGTGAGAGATACGCAGTATTTT. Variable domain in full (rest from reference TRBV18 and TRBJ2-3): NAGVMQNPRHLVRRRGQEARLRCSPMKGHSHVYWYRQLPEEGLKFMVYLQKENIIDESGMPKERFSAEFPKEGPSILRIQQVVRGDSAAYFCASSPPGRVRDTQYFGPGTRLTVL.

V usage is TRBV29-1 and J usage is TRBJ2-6; D gene ambiguous. Looked up from germline, CDR1 is SQVTM and CDR2 is ANQGSEA. V dropped 2 bases and J dropped 0 bases, with 5 bases sitting between them. The CDR3 contains 14 residues. The CDR3: CSVERFSGANVLTF. The CDR3 bases are TGCAGCGTTGAACGGTTCTCTGGGGCCAACGTCCTGACTTTC.

The chain employs TRBV29-1 and TRBJ2-5; possibly TRBD1 for D (8 bases). V lost 1 base and J lost 5, with 23 bases in between. This CDR3 spans 17 amino acids. Looked up from germline, CDR1 is SQVTM and CDR2 is ANQGSEA. The CDR3 DNA follows: TGCAGCGTTGAAGGAAAATTCCGCGGACAGGGAGGGGAGACCCAGTACTTC. Its translation: CSVEGKFRGQGGETQYF. Combining the CDR3 with reference TRBV29-1 and TRBJ2-5 gives the whole variable domain SAVISQKPSRDICQRGTSLTIQCQVDSQVTMMFWYRQQPGQSLTLIATANQGSEATYESGFVIDKFPISRPNLTFSTLTVSNMSPEDSSIYLCSVEGKFRGQGGETQYFGPGTRLLVL.

This chain joins TRBV24-1 and TRBJ2-5; 7 bases agree with TRBD1. This CDR3 is 14 amino acids long. Germline CDR1 and CDR2: KGHDR and SFDVKD. V was clipped by 4 bases and J by 5 bases; unmatched bases: 6. The CDR3 DNA is TGTGCCACCAGTGAGGGTGGACAGGCCGAGACCCAGTACTTC. It codes for CATSEGGQAETQYF.

The rearrangement links TRBV27 to TRBJ2-7; no definite D call. Germline values: CDR1 MNHEY, CDR2 SMNVEV (reference sequence). V shed 0 bases and J shed 1 base, with 10 bases lying between them. This CDR3 has 15 residues. The CDR3 coding sequence is TGTGCCAGCAGTTTATCGAAAGGGTTATCCTACGAGCAGTACTTC. This sequence encodes CASSLSKGLSYEQYF.

This clonotype turned up a few times. The V gene is TRBV29-1, the J gene TRBJ2-7; D may match TRBD1 or TRBD2 (5 bases each). V lost 7 bases, J lost 0 bases, and 13 bases lay in between. In germline, CDR1 is SQVTM, CDR2 ANQGSEA. The CDR3 extends over 13 amino acids. CDR3 protein: CSAGEGISYEQYF. The CDR3 DNA sequence: TGCAGCGCCGGCGAGGGGATCTCCTACGAGCAGTACTTC.

This clonotype has ten or more counts. V usage is TRBV12-3 or TRBV12-4 and J usage is TRBJ1-2; D gene uncertain. The CDR3 extends over 13 amino acids. V gave up 6 bases and J gave up 0 bases, with 8 bases separating them. The CDR3 DNA follows: TGTGCCAGCAGATCTGGGACTAACTATGGCTACACCTTC. Translated, it gives CASRSGTNYGYTF.

This CDR3 is CASSSDRGPEAFF. Here the CDR3 DNA reads TGCGCCAGCAGCTCGGACAGGGGTCCTGAAGCTTTCTTT. J is TRBJ1-1 and V is TRBV5-1; 9 bases are shared with TRBD1. There are 13 residues in the CDR3. Germline loops: CDR1 SGHRS, CDR2 YFSETQ. V shed 3 bases and J 6 bases; nucleotides not matched to a gene: 3. Full variable domain (remainder filled in from reference TRBV5-1 and TRBJ1-1): KAGVTQTPRYLIKTRGQQVTLSCSPISGHRSVSWYQQTPGQGLQFLFEYFSETQRNKGNFPGRFSGRQFSNSRSEMNVSTLELGDSALYLCASSSDRGPEAFFGQGTRLTVV.

This clonotype was observed a few times. The chain uses TRBV4-3 and TRBJ2-1; D unclear. Germline V lookup: CDR1 LGHNA, CDR2 YSLEER. The V end lost 0 bases, the J end lost 1 base, and 4 bases lay between the germline ends. The CDR3 spans 14 residues. CDR3 DNA: TGCGCCAGCAGCCAAGATACATCCTACAATGAGCAGTTCTTC. Protein sequence: CASSQDTSYNEQFF.

This clonotype occurred a few times. The rearrangement uses TRBV4-1 and TRBJ2-7; D may be TRBD2 (6 bases). This CDR3 is 14 amino acids long. Deletions cut 5 bases from V and 0 bases from J, with 11 bases between. Germline lookup yields CDR1 MGHRA and CDR2 YSYEKL. CDR3 in DNA: TGCGCCAGCAGCTCGGGACTTGGCTCCTACGAGCAGTACTTC. Encoded protein: CASSSGLGSYEQYF.

This chain links TRBV13 with TRBJ2-1, with 12 positions matching TRBD2. The junction had 8 bases not matched to a gene; V was cut back by 5 bases and J by 6 bases. This CDR3 has 16 amino acids. Looked up from germline, CDR1 is PRHDT and CDR2 is FYEKMQ (reference sequence). This chain's CDR3 is CASSPRTSGTFNEQFF. The DNA for the CDR3 is TGTGCCAGCAGCCCCAGGACTAGCGGGACTTTCAATGAGCAGTTCTTC.

This clonotype was picked up a small number of times. V and J are TRBV29-1 and TRBJ2-7; D gene unclear. Between the trimmed V and J ends, which lost 7 bases and 0 bases, there was a span of 13 bases. Germline CDR1 and CDR2: SQVTM and ANQGSEA. This CDR3 region has 13 residues. CDR3 nucleotide sequence: TGCAGCGCTCAACTATACTCCTCCTACGAGCAGTACTTC. It specifies CSAQLYSSYEQYF.

Ten or more counts support this clonotype. This chain links TRBV20-1 with TRBJ2-5, with a weak D call TRBD2 (6 bases). Germline-derived CDR1 and CDR2 are DFQATT and SNEGSKA (reference sequence). CDR3 length: 15 residues. The V end was cut by 3 bases, the J end by 5 bases, with 19 bases between. The CDR3 spells CSASPPQGLWETQYF. The CDR3 DNA sequence: TGCAGTGCTAGCCCCCCCCAGGGACTCTGGGAGACCCAGTACTTC.

The rearrangement links TRBV4-3 to TRBJ2-7; a possible D gene is TRBD2 (6 bases). Germline V gene sequence: CDR1 LGHNA, CDR2 YSLEER. The CDR3 sequence is 15 residues long. V gave up 2 bases and J gave up 3 bases, with 14 bases separating them. CDR3 sequence (DNA): TGCGCCAGCAGCCAACGACCTAGCGCCAACTACGAGCAGTACTTC. It is translated as CASSQRPSANYEQYF.

This clonotype was detected ten times or more. The chain is built from TRBV12-3 or TRBV12-4 and TRBJ2-3; unclear D gene. V dropped 5 bases and J dropped 0 bases, with 18 bases sitting between them. The CDR3 consists of 17 residues. Here the CDR3 reads CASSTTSAATSTDTQYF. The CDR3 nucleotides read TGTGCCAGCAGTACCACCTCCGCGGCGACTAGCACAGATACGCAGTATTTT.

The V call is TRBV3-1, the J call TRBJ2-7; TRBD1 matches 7 bases. Germline assignment: CDR1 LGHDT and CDR2 YNNKEL (reference sequence). This CDR3 has 16 residues. Germline trimming cut 0 bases from V and 2 bases from J; bases unmatched to any gene: 7. The CDR3 DNA reads TGTGCCAGCAGCCAAGATCGCACAGGGGCGACCTACGAGCAGTACTTC. This codes for CASSQDRTGATYEQYF.

The CDR3 loop is CASSPHSAGVVQYF. DNA of the CDR3: TGTGCCAGCAGTCCTCACTCCGCAGGGGTGGTGCAGTACTTC. The chain joins TRBV6-1 to TRBJ2-7, with D perhaps matching TRBD1 (6 bases). Germline V gene sequence: CDR1 MNHNS, CDR2 SASEGT. Trimming shortened V by 5 bases and J by 9 bases, and 20 bases separated the two germline ends. The CDR3 length is 14 residues.

The sample holds a few counts of this clonotype. The rearrangement uses TRBV12-3 or TRBV12-4 and TRBJ2-5; D uncertain. This CDR3 is 14 amino acids long. V lost 5 bases and J lost 1, with 11 bases in between. CDR3 loop: CASSPWTAQETQYF. In nucleotides, the CDR3 is TGTGCCAGCAGTCCATGGACGGCCCAAGAGACCCAGTACTTC.

The chain recombines TRBV29-1 with TRBJ1-2, with 11 bases that match TRBD1. The CDR3 consists of 13 residues. CDR1 is SQVTM and CDR2 is ANQGSEA in the germline V gene. J lost 2 bases, V lost 7 bases, and 3 bases had no gene match. For the CDR3, the DNA is TGCAGCGCCCGGACAGGGGGCAACTATGGCTACACCTTC. It translates to CSARTGGNYGYTF.

This clonotype showed up just a few times. V and J are TRBV7-9 and TRBJ1-1; 11 nucleotides match TRBD1. V trimming: 5 bases; J trimming: 4 bases; junction bases outside the gene matches: 6. CDR1 and CDR2 (germline): SEHNR, FQNEAQ (reference sequence). The CDR3 runs to 15 residues. The CDR3 bases are TGTGCCAGCAGCCCGACGGACAGGGGGCCCACTGAAGCTTTCTTT. As protein: CASSPTDRGPTEAFF.